The 14 T cell receptor beta chains presented below share a single source sample, sequenced in a study of T cell repertoires in cytomegalovirus infection. Their antigen targets remain unknown. TCRdb re-derived calls from the reads in MiXCR, one entry per CDR3 protein. The sample lists 900,000 to 950,000 distinct CDR3 sequences, approximately 33% occurring once. The material was cultured CD8+ T cells from PBMCs, obtained from culture after CMV antigen stimulation. The receptors derive from a human donor in good health (CMV status not recorded). Some clones in this sample may be carry-over from other donors' samples.

This clonotype was observed at least ten times. CDR3 region: CASSSDQAMGSYNEQFF. CDR3 bases: TGTGCCAGCAGTTCGGACCAAGCTATGGGCTCCTACAATGAGCAGTTCTTC. V and J are TRBV27 and TRBJ2-1, with D unresolved. Trimming pared 4 bases from V and 0 bases from J, leaving 16 bases between. Germline V gene lookup returns CDR1 MNHEY and CDR2 SMNVEV (reference sequence). This CDR3 has 17 residues.

The genes are TRBV20-1 and TRBJ2-1; TRBD2 might be the D (6 bases). CDR1 and CDR2 from the germline V gene are DFQATT and SNEGSKA (reference sequence). V was trimmed by 8 bases and J by 2 bases, leaving 16 bases between them. This CDR3 is built from 14 residues. CDR3 sequence: CSSSWGVPYNEQFF. The DNA of the CDR3 is TGCAGTTCATCTTGGGGGGTGCCCTACAATGAGCAGTTCTTC.

The chain is built from TRBV6-1 and TRBJ2-5; 7 nucleotides line up with TRBD2. Germline assignment: CDR1 MNHNS and CDR2 SASEGT. This CDR3 is built from 19 residues. V shed 0 bases, J shed 0 bases, and the junction held 13 bases outside the gene matches. The CDR3 reads CASSEARLGGAGYQETQYF. CDR3 in DNA: TGTGCCAGCAGTGAAGCCCGACTGGGGGGAGCGGGGTACCAAGAGACCCAGTACTTC.

This clonotype has more than one count but fewer than ten. J is TRBJ2-1 and V is TRBV12-3 or TRBV12-4; TRBD2 agrees at 7 bases. There are 14 residues in the CDR3. V gave up 4 bases and J gave up 10 bases; unmatched junction bases: 10. CDR3: CASSSWGLLREQFF. The CDR3 bases are TGTGCCAGCAGTTCCTGGGGACTATTAAGAGAGCAGTTCTTC.

The chain is built from TRBV6-5 and TRBJ1-1; tentative D call: TRBD1 (6 bases). V was shortened by 8 bases and J by 2 bases, with 12 bases between the two germline ends. The germline V gene has CDR1 MNHEY and CDR2 SVGAGI. The CDR3 contains 13 residues. The CDR3 DNA reads as TGTGCCAGCGGACAGAGCCATAACACTGAAGCTTTCTTT. Residues: CASGQSHNTEAFF.

Written as DNA, the CDR3 is TGTGCCAGCAGCACAGGAATTTATAGCAATCAGCCCCAGCATTTT. Amino acids: CASSTGIYSNQPQHF. V usage is TRBV6-5 and J usage is TRBJ1-5, with D possibly being TRBD1 (5 bases). The germline CDR1 and CDR2 sequences are MNHEY and SVGAGI. V shed 6 bases and J shed 0 bases, with 12 bases lying between them. CDR3 size: 15 residues.

The chain employs TRBV6-2 or TRBV6-3 and TRBJ2-2; TRBD1 is a possible D gene (6 bases). CDR3 length: 14 amino acids. Between the trimmed V and J ends, which lost 6 bases and 6 bases, there was a span of 14 bases. Germline CDR1 reads MNHEY; CDR2 reads SVGEGT. The CDR3 region has the DNA TGTGCCAGCAGCCCCGGAAGGGGGTCCGGGGAGCTGTTTTTT. It is translated as CASSPGRGSGELFF.

This chain uses TRBV12-3 or TRBV12-4 with TRBJ2-3, with D unresolved. V gave up 3 bases and J gave up 6 bases, with 10 bases separating them. This CDR3 has 13 residues. The CDR3 reads CASSFLPGDTQYF. Here the CDR3 DNA reads TGTGCCAGCAGTTTTCTTCCCGGGGATACGCAGTATTTT.

This chain links TRBV20-1 with TRBJ2-7; 7 bases line up with TRBD1. The V gene end was trimmed by 5 bases and the J gene end by 7 bases; junction bases not matched to a gene: 11. The CDR3 runs to 13 residues. Germline V gene sequence: CDR1 DFQATT, CDR2 SNEGSKA (reference sequence). CDR3 protein: CSADRQGLGEQYV. The CDR3 DNA reads TGCAGTGCTGATAGACAGGGCCTGGGGGAGCAGTACGTC.

A note on this clonotype: The junction shows a germline mismatch at one end, possibly a read error. The genes are TRBV5-3 and TRBJ1-1, with D hard to call. TRBV5-3 is treated as an ORF (open reading frame) with a function not yet certain. There are 13 residues in the CDR3. The CDR3 bases are TGTGCCAGCAGCTTGGAGTCCCACACTGAAGCTTTCTTT. It codes for CASSLESHTEAFF.

This clonotype was counted many times. V is TRBV7-6 and J is TRBJ2-7, with TRBD1 as a possible D gene (6 bases). The CDR3 totals 12 residues. Germline V gene data show CDR1 as SGHVS and CDR2 as FNYEAQ. The V gene lost 2 bases and the J gene lost 6 bases, with 8 bases spanning the gap. The DNA for the CDR3 is TGTGCCAGCAGCTTAACAGGGTTCGAGCAGTACGTC. This translates into CASSLTGFEQYV.

This clonotype was seen a single time. The chain has TRBV9 and TRBJ2-2; tentatively, D is TRBD2 (7 bases). V lost 0 bases to trimming and J lost 7 bases, with 13 bases between them. Germline V CDR1 and CDR2: SGDLS, YYNGEE. The CDR3 has 15 amino acids. The CDR3 DNA reads as TGTGCCAGCAGCGTAGAGGGGGGGCCGATCGGGGAGCTGTTTTTT. It yields the protein CASSVEGGPIGELFF.

This clonotype turned up a few times. J is TRBJ2-5 and V is TRBV27; TRBD2 agrees at 10 bases. V lost 7 bases and J lost 4; bases outside the gene matches: 12. This CDR3 has 16 amino acids. Per the germline V gene, CDR1 is MNHEY and CDR2 is SMNVEV (reference sequence). The CDR3 loop is CASMPSGGRYGETQYF. For the CDR3, the DNA is TGTGCCAGCATGCCTAGCGGGGGCCGGTATGGAGAGACCCAGTACTTC.

CDR3 protein: CASSSPLDSSIGRGYTF. The CDR3 region has the DNA TGTGCCAGCAGCTCGCCCCTTGACAGCTCCATAGGTCGAGGCTACACCTTC. The chain uses TRBV7-6 and TRBJ1-2, with a possible D match to TRBD1 (5 bases). This CDR3 has 17 residues. CDR1 is SGHVS and CDR2 is FNYEAQ in the germline V gene. V was trimmed by 4 bases and J by 8 bases, leaving 26 bases between them.